This T cell receptor beta chain originates from a study of cytomegalovirus exposure and HLA in healthy donors. Both 60 Vbeta primers and 13 Jbeta primers went into the PCR. Original processing notes: In a later analysis, approximately 80 million unique TCR beta chains included roughly 11 million shared by two or more donors. Sequencing was performed with immunoSEQ multiplex PCR; in TCRdb, only in-frame clones are kept and a portion is missing. That table is the source of V, J and clone size, and D and trimming were worked out from the DNA. Here the sample table reports approximately 210,000 clones. The V segment lost 5 bases and the J segment 8 bases; nucleotides outside the gene matches: 8. Germline CDR1 and CDR2: LNHDA and SQIVND (reference sequence). This CDR3 region has 13 residues. Study-level results: A cluster of highly shared sequence variants was likely a sequencing artifact. Analysis was carried out at a later point, and it linked a missense DCLRE1C variant to TCR beta V- and J-gene trimming.

On this clone: Its target is unknown.

The material sequenced was PBMCs. This clonotype originated in a woman in her twenties or thirties in good health and CMV-seropositive. The V and J genes are TRBV19 and TRBJ1-2; 7 nucleotides align to TRBD1. The CDR3, as DNA: TGTGCCAGTAGTCCTACAGGGGATCAAGGCTACACCTTC. Translation: CASSPTGDQGYTF.